The rows below give T cell receptor beta chains drawn from one sample of a study of shared clonotypes between healthy human individuals. Sequencing was performed with immunoSEQ multiplex PCR; in TCRdb, only in-frame clones are kept and a portion is missing. Among about 2.3 million clones, 93% were seen once, and the ten largest hold 0.35% to 0.45%. Material for sequencing was naive CD4+ T cells from PBMCs. The source is a man between 18 and 35 years old in good health. Some clones in this sample may be carry-over from other donors' samples. Both conserved end residues are part of each CDR3. Each record gives: V gene, CDR3 length, J gene, D gene, clone size, CDR3 DNA, CDR3 protein. D genes are given only for firm matches. Only some rows state a clone size, as once, few, many or a class for expanded clones.

v_call: TRBV30; cdr3_length: 13; j_call: TRBJ2-5; d_call: TRBD2; clone_size: .; cdr3_nt: TGTGCCTGGGGACTAGCGGGAGGAGAGACCCAGTACTTC; cdr3_aa: CAWGLAGGETQYF
v_call: TRBV2; cdr3_length: 15; j_call: TRBJ1-2; d_call: TRBD1; clone_size: .; cdr3_nt: TGTGCCAGCAGCCAGGACAGGGTAGATCACTATGGCTACACCTTC; cdr3_aa: CASSQDRVDHYGYTF
v_call: TRBV6-1; cdr3_length: 16; j_call: TRBJ2-3; d_call: .; clone_size: .; cdr3_nt: TGTGCCAGCAGTGCCCGCCGTACACCAACCACAGATACGCAGTATTTT; cdr3_aa: CASSARRTPTTDTQYF
v_call: TRBV7-3; cdr3_length: 12; j_call: TRBJ2-3; d_call: .; clone_size: .; cdr3_nt: TGTGCCAGCAGCACAAGTTCCGATACGCAGTATTTT; cdr3_aa: CASSTSSDTQYF
v_call: TRBV12-5; cdr3_length: 13; j_call: TRBJ2-5; d_call: .; clone_size: .; cdr3_nt: TGTGCTAGTGGTTTGGACATGGTGGAGACCCAGTACTTC; cdr3_aa: CASGLDMVETQYF
v_call: TRBV28; cdr3_length: 15; j_call: TRBJ2-7; d_call: .; clone_size: .; cdr3_nt: TGTGCCAGCAGCCCCAGGGGGGCGGGAGGCTACGAGCAGTACTTC; cdr3_aa: CASSPRGAGGYEQYF
v_call: TRBV28; cdr3_length: 15; j_call: TRBJ1-5; d_call: .; clone_size: .; cdr3_nt: TGTGCCAGCAGCCGACTGGACGGGGTTGGCCAGCCCCAGCATTTT; cdr3_aa: CASSRLDGVGQPQHF
v_call: TRBV11-2; cdr3_length: 16; j_call: TRBJ2-1; d_call: TRBD2; clone_size: .; cdr3_nt: TGTGCCAGCAGCCCCATTAGCGGGAGATCCTACAATGAGCAGTTCTTC; cdr3_aa: CASSPISGRSYNEQFF
v_call: TRBV19; cdr3_length: 15; j_call: TRBJ2-2; d_call: .; clone_size: .; cdr3_nt: TGTGCCAGTAGTATCGGGACATACAACACCGGGGAGCTGTTTTTT; cdr3_aa: CASSIGTYNTGELFF
v_call: TRBV28; cdr3_length: 13; j_call: TRBJ1-5; d_call: .; clone_size: .; cdr3_nt: TGTGCCAGCAGTACAGACGGGTATCAGCCCCAGCATTTT; cdr3_aa: CASSTDGYQPQHF
v_call: TRBV6-5; cdr3_length: 15; j_call: TRBJ1-1; d_call: .; clone_size: .; cdr3_nt: TGTGCCAGCAGTTACACCAGTTTGAGGAACACTGAAGCTTTCTTT; cdr3_aa: CASSYTSLRNTEAFF
v_call: TRBV10-3; cdr3_length: 16; j_call: TRBJ2-3; d_call: .; clone_size: .; cdr3_nt: TGTGCCATCAGTGATTTCGGCGGGAACTCGTCAGATACGCAGTATTTT; cdr3_aa: CAISDFGGNSSDTQYF
v_call: TRBV5-4; cdr3_length: 13; j_call: TRBJ2-1; d_call: .; clone_size: .; cdr3_nt: TGTGCCAGCAGCTTGTCGCTAGCAGATGAGCAGTTCTTC; cdr3_aa: CASSLSLADEQFF
v_call: TRBV2; cdr3_length: 14; j_call: TRBJ2-5; d_call: .; clone_size: .; cdr3_nt: TGTGCCAGCACTCCCTCCAGGGCGCAAGAGACCCAGTACTTC; cdr3_aa: CASTPSRAQETQYF
v_call: TRBV7-9; cdr3_length: 15; j_call: TRBJ1-2; d_call: TRBD1; clone_size: .; cdr3_nt: TGTGCCAGCAGCTTGGGACAGGGAATGTCTGGAGGCTACACCTTC; cdr3_aa: CASSLGQGMSGGYTF
v_call: TRBV5-6; cdr3_length: 17; j_call: TRBJ2-1; d_call: TRBD1; clone_size: .; cdr3_nt: TGTGCCAGCAGCTCGGACAGGGGGCGGGATATTTACAATGAGCAGTTCTTC; cdr3_aa: CASSSDRGRDIYNEQFF
v_call: TRBV28; cdr3_length: 13; j_call: TRBJ2-3; d_call: .; clone_size: .; cdr3_nt: TGTGCCAGCAGAAAAACTAGCACAGATACGCAGTATTTT; cdr3_aa: CASRKTSTDTQYF
v_call: TRBV7-9; cdr3_length: 18; j_call: TRBJ1-5; d_call: .; clone_size: .; cdr3_nt: TGTGCCAGCAGCCCCCCTCGTGATGAACCCTCGGAGAGAAAGCCCCAGCATTTT; cdr3_aa: CASSPPRDEPSERKPQHF
v_call: TRBV28; cdr3_length: 16; j_call: TRBJ2-2; d_call: .; clone_size: .; cdr3_nt: TGTGCCAGCAGTTTAACCGGGCCCACCGGGACCGGGGAGCTGTTTTTT; cdr3_aa: CASSLTGPTGTGELFF
v_call: TRBV9; cdr3_length: 15; j_call: TRBJ2-1; d_call: .; clone_size: .; cdr3_nt: TGTGCCAGCAGCTTCAGTGGTGGCTCCTACAATGAGCAGTTCTTC; cdr3_aa: CASSFSGGSYNEQFF
v_call: TRBV18; cdr3_length: 14; j_call: TRBJ2-3; d_call: .; clone_size: .; cdr3_nt: TGTGCCAGCTCACCACCGCTCCGCACAGATACGCAGTATTTT; cdr3_aa: CASSPPLRTDTQYF
v_call: TRBV5-4; cdr3_length: 16; j_call: TRBJ2-3; d_call: TRBD1; clone_size: .; cdr3_nt: TGTGCCAGCAGCAAATACAGGGGGACTAGCACAGATACGCAGTATTTT; cdr3_aa: CASSKYRGTSTDTQYF
v_call: TRBV30; cdr3_length: 14; j_call: TRBJ2-7; d_call: .; clone_size: .; cdr3_nt: TGTGCCTGGGGGGCACTCGGGGAACCTCGCGAGCAGTACTTC; cdr3_aa: CAWGALGEPREQYF
v_call: TRBV30; cdr3_length: 13; j_call: TRBJ2-7; d_call: .; clone_size: .; cdr3_nt: .; cdr3_aa: CAWSLFGPGEQYF
v_call: TRBV28; cdr3_length: 16; j_call: TRBJ2-3; d_call: TRBD2; clone_size: .; cdr3_nt: TGTGCCAGCACCCATTTGGCGGGAGGGTATACAGATACGCAGTATTTT; cdr3_aa: CASTHLAGGYTDTQYF
v_call: TRBV2; cdr3_length: 14; j_call: TRBJ2-5; d_call: .; clone_size: once; cdr3_nt: TGTGCCGTTAGAACGTCGAGCGGGCGGGAGACCCAGTACTTC; cdr3_aa: CAVRTSSGRETQYF
v_call: TRBV27; cdr3_length: 14; j_call: TRBJ1-1; d_call: .; clone_size: once; cdr3_nt: TGTGCCAGCAGTTTATCGGCCGGGAATGGTGAAGCTTTCTTT; cdr3_aa: CASSLSAGNGEAFF
v_call: TRBV7-8; cdr3_length: 19; j_call: TRBJ2-3; d_call: TRBD2; clone_size: .; cdr3_nt: TGTGCCAGCAGCTCGGAACTAGCGGGGGAGGCTAGCGGTGGTGATACGCAGTATTTT; cdr3_aa: CASSSELAGEASGGDTQYF